Presented here are 27 T cell receptor beta chains from one specimen sequenced in a study of cytomegalovirus exposure and HLA in healthy donors. Clones were read by immunoSEQ multiplex PCR, and TCRdb kept only the in-frame ones, dropping some. The data hold some 250,000 clones, with around 91% observed a single time. The sequenced sample consisted of PBMCs. The receptors shown here come from a woman aged 18-29 years in good health and CMV-seronegative.

The V and J genes are TRBV2 and TRBJ2-4, with 7 bases aligning to TRBD1. This CDR3 spans 15 amino acids. CDR1 is SNHLY, CDR2 FYNNEI, per germline. The ends lost 6 bases at V and 6 bases at J; junction bases unmatched: 11. CDR3 DNA: TGTGCCAGCAGCGGCTCCGGGACAGTGGTAAACATTCAGTACTTC. It specifies CASSGSGTVVNIQYF. Full variable domain (missing parts from reference TRBV2 and TRBJ2-4): EPEVTQTPSHQVTQMGQEVILRCVPISNHLYFYWYRQILGQKVEFLVSFYNNEISEKSEIFDDQFSVERPDGSNFTLKIRSTKLEDSAMYFCASSGSGTVVNIQYFGAGTRLSVL.

The J gene is TRBJ1-2, the V gene TRBV6-1; TRBD1 matches 8 bases. The J segment lost 6 bases and the V segment lost 7 bases, leaving 10 bases of the junction unmatched. The CDR3 is 14 residues long. Per the germline V gene, CDR1 is MNHNS and CDR2 is SASEGT. The CDR3 nucleotides are TGTGCCAGCACCCATCAGGACAGGGAAAATGGCTACACCTTC. Amino acid sequence: CASTHQDRENGYTF.

V and J are TRBV27 and TRBJ1-1; no firm D call. Per the germline V gene, CDR1 is MNHEY and CDR2 is SMNVEV (reference sequence). V dropped 5 bases and J dropped 5 bases, with 12 bases sitting between them. This CDR3 has 13 residues. This CDR3 reads CASSLFGVTEAFF. The CDR3, as DNA: TGTGCCAGCAGTCTCTTCGGGGTAACTGAAGCTTTCTTT.

J is TRBJ2-5 and V is TRBV5-1, with no clear D. The CDR3 spans 15 residues. The germline V and J ends were trimmed by 1 base and 2 bases, with 12 bases remaining between them. Germline lookup yields CDR1 SGHRS and CDR2 YFSETQ. The CDR3 region is CASSLSLRQQETQYF. The CDR3 DNA sequence: TGCGCCAGCAGCTTGAGTTTGCGGCAGCAAGAGACCCAGTACTTC.

This sequence joins TRBV7-9 and TRBJ1-2, with D uncertain. V gave up 1 base and J gave up 4 bases, with 10 bases separating them. Looked up from germline, CDR1 is SEHNR and CDR2 is FQNEAQ (reference sequence). The CDR3 length is 14 residues. This CDR3 is CASSLVREGYGYTF. DNA for the CDR3: TGTGCCAGCAGCTTAGTTCGGGAAGGCTATGGCTACACCTTC.

This clone was recorded once. The chain links TRBV7-6 to TRBJ2-1, with TRBD1 matching 7 bases. Unmatched junction bases numbered 9, after V lost 5 bases and J lost 5 bases. The CDR3 has 15 amino acids. CDR1 SGHVS and CDR2 FNYEAQ come from the germline V gene. CDR3 DNA sequence: TGTGCCAGCAGCGGACGCTACAGGGGCCACAATGAGCAGTTCTTC. This sequence encodes CASSGRYRGHNEQFF.

This chain links TRBV7-2 with TRBJ2-7, with 9 bases matching TRBD1. CDR3 size: 15 residues. CDR1 is SGHTA, CDR2 FQGNSA, per germline. J was trimmed by 6 bases and V by 6 bases; bases with no gene match: 12. The CDR3 protein is CASRRARTGEGEQYF. The CDR3 bases are TGTGCCAGCAGACGGGCCAGGACAGGGGAGGGCGAGCAGTACTTC.

The V gene is TRBV2, the J gene TRBJ2-4; tentatively, D is TRBD2 (5 bases). The CDR3 contains 14 residues. Trimming stripped 6 bases from V and 4 bases from J, with 13 bases between. CDR1 and CDR2 from the germline V gene are SNHLY and FYNNEI. This CDR3 is CASSELVAKNIQYF. As DNA, the CDR3 is TGTGCCAGCAGCGAACTAGTGGCGAAAAACATTCAGTACTTC.

The V gene is TRBV7-9, the J gene TRBJ2-3; 8 nucleotides line up with TRBD2. CDR1 and CDR2 (germline): SEHNR, FQNEAQ (reference sequence). Trimming took 1 base from V and 4 from J; bases not matched to a gene: 1. The CDR3 runs to 14 residues. CDR3 nucleotide sequence: TGTGCCAGCAGCTTAGACGGGGGGGCAGATACGCAGTATTTT. It specifies CASSLDGGADTQYF.

The chain employs TRBV6-5 and TRBJ1-1, with D possibly matching TRBD1 (6 bases). Germline V gene lookup returns CDR1 MNHEY and CDR2 SVGAGI. The CDR3 has 13 amino acids. V was cut by 6 bases and J by 5 bases, with 13 bases left in between. CDR3 sequence: CASSQRGGTEAFF. Written as DNA, the CDR3 is TGTGCCAGCAGCCAGAGGGGGGGGACTGAAGCTTTCTTT.

This chain links TRBV2 with TRBJ1-6; 9 bases match TRBD1. The junction had 8 bases not matched to a gene; V was cut back by 6 bases and J by 8 bases. This CDR3 has 15 residues. The germline gives CDR1 SNHLY, CDR2 FYNNEI. The CDR3 region is CASSYTGGRDSPLHF. CDR3 nucleotides: TGTGCCAGCAGCTATACAGGGGGCCGGGATTCACCCCTCCACTTT.

This chain connects TRBV19 to TRBJ2-2; maybe TRBD2 (5 bases). The CDR3 has 13 residues. V was cut by 7 bases and J by 6 bases, with 12 bases left in between. CDR1 and CDR2 (germline): LNHDA, SQIVND (reference sequence). In DNA, the CDR3 is TGTGCCAGTAATGGGCTAGCCTCCGGGGAGCTGTTTTTT. As protein: CASNGLASGELFF.

CDR3 nucleotides: TGTGCCAGCAGCCTCACCGCCACCATGGCCAATACGCAGTATTTT. Its protein is CASSLTATMANTQYF. The rearrangement joins TRBV7-2 to TRBJ2-3; no clear D gene. Trimming pared 5 bases from V and 7 bases from J, leaving 19 bases between. This CDR3 contains 15 residues. Germline CDR1 is SGHTA and CDR2 is FQGNSA.

This clone was recorded only once. The gene calls are TRBV7-9 and TRBJ1-2; 9 bases fit TRBD1. Per germline, CDR1 SEHNR and CDR2 FQNEAQ (reference sequence). CDR3 length equals 14 residues. V lost 3 bases to trimming and J lost 3 bases; unmatched junction nucleotides: 2. CDR3 sequence: CASSLDRGHYGYTF. The CDR3 DNA reads as TGTGCCAGCAGCTTGGACAGGGGCCACTATGGCTACACCTTC.

This clone was detected only once. This chain uses TRBV18 with TRBJ1-5; the match to TRBD1 covers 8 bases. Germline V gene lookup returns CDR1 KGHSH and CDR2 LQKENI. After removal of 8 bases from V and 5 bases from J, the junction contained 2 bases not matched to a gene. CDR3 size: 12 residues. The CDR3 region is CASGTGDQPQHF. The CDR3 nucleotides are TGTGCCAGCGGGACAGGAGATCAGCCCCAGCATTTT.

This clone was counted between two and nine times. The chain is built from TRBV28 and TRBJ2-2; D is unclear. Germline V gene data show CDR1 as MDHEN and CDR2 as SYDVKM. The CDR3 contains 16 residues. Trimming took off 4 bases at V and 3 bases at J, with 15 bases between the two ends. In DNA form, the CDR3 reads TGTGCCAGCAGTTACCCAACAGTGTCCCACACCGGGGAGCTGTTTTTT. This encodes CASSYPTVSHTGELFF.

The CDR3 sequence: CASSLEDSYNEQFF. Here the CDR3 DNA reads TGCGCCAGCAGCTTGGAAGACAGCTACAATGAGCAGTTCTTC. This chain connects TRBV5-1 to TRBJ2-1, with D possibly being TRBD1 (5 bases). V was shortened by 0 bases and J by 3 bases, with 7 bases between the two germline ends. From germline, CDR1 is SGHRS and CDR2 YFSETQ. This CDR3 spans 14 amino acids.

This clone was counted once. The genes are TRBV21-1 and TRBJ2-7; the D call in the table, TRBD1, was not verified against the DNA. TRBV21-1 is tagged as a pseudogene. There are 15 residues in the CDR3. The CDR3: CASSKVGTGPYEQYF. In DNA form, the CDR3 reads TGTGCCAGCAGCAAAGTCGGGACAGGCCCCTACGAGCAGTACTTC.

The rearrangement joins TRBV4-1 to TRBJ2-3, with 9 positions matching TRBD1. The CDR3 totals 16 residues. The J segment lost 5 bases and the V segment lost 3 bases, leaving 9 bases of the junction unmatched. CDR1 and CDR2 from the germline V gene are MGHRA and YSYEKL. The CDR3 protein is CASSHPRDRELDTQYF. The CDR3 region has the DNA TGCGCCAGCAGCCACCCCCGGGACAGGGAATTAGATACGCAGTATTTT.

The V gene is TRBV6-5, the J gene TRBJ1-1; 11 bases are shared with TRBD1. V trimming: 2 bases; J trimming: 7 bases; junction bases outside the gene matches: 3. The CDR3 is 14 amino acids. Germline CDR1 is MNHEY and CDR2 is SVGAGI. The CDR3 region is CASSYMGQGVEAFF. CDR3 sequence (DNA): TGTGCCAGCAGTTACATGGGACAGGGGGTTGAAGCTTTCTTT.

The gene calls are TRBV19 and TRBJ1-2; D not certain. CDR3 length equals 14 residues. The V end was cut by 1 base, the J end by 0 bases, with 6 bases between. Germline CDR1 and CDR2: LNHDA and SQIVND (reference sequence). The CDR3 spells CASSIGEPNYGYTF. CDR3 DNA sequence: TGTGCCAGTAGTATAGGAGAACCTAACTATGGCTACACCTTC.

The chain is built from TRBV5-1 and TRBJ2-7; 11 nucleotides agree with TRBD1. The CDR3 totals 15 residues. Trimming cost V 4 bases and J 6 bases; bases outside gene matches: 9. CDR1 is SGHRS and CDR2 is YFSETQ in the germline V gene. As DNA, the CDR3 is TGCGCCAGCAGCATCGGACAGGGGGCCGTTGGCGAGCAGTACGTC. It yields the protein CASSIGQGAVGEQYV.

V gene TRBV27 combines with J gene TRBJ1-1; perhaps TRBD1 as D (5 bases). There are 15 residues in the CDR3. Trimming cost V 3 bases and J 2 bases, with 13 bases left between them. Germline V gene lookup returns CDR1 MNHEY and CDR2 SMNVEV (reference sequence). CDR3 sequence (DNA): TGTGCCAGCAGTTTCCGACAGAAGGGAAACACTGAAGCTTTCTTT. Its protein product is CASSFRQKGNTEAFF.

The chain has TRBV5-1 and TRBJ1-1, with D unresolved. The V gene lost 3 bases and the J gene lost 1 base, with 4 bases spanning the gap. Germline V CDR1 and CDR2: SGHRS, YFSETQ. This CDR3 region has 12 residues. The CDR3 sequence is CASSSTNTEAFF. In nucleotides, the CDR3 is TGCGCCAGCAGCTCTACGAACACTGAAGCTTTCTTT.

The chain employs TRBV7-9 and TRBJ1-1, with 7 bases aligning to TRBD1. Germline CDR1 is SEHNR and CDR2 is FQNEAQ (reference sequence). The V gene end was trimmed by 1 base and the J gene end by 6 bases; junction bases not matched to a gene: 2. CDR3 size: 13 residues. The CDR3 DNA sequence: TGTGCCAGCAGCTTAGTGGACAGGTCTGAAGCTTTCTTT. The encoded protein is CASSLVDRSEAFF.

The chain combines TRBV7-9 with TRBJ2-5; TRBD1 might be the D (6 bases). Trimming cost V 8 bases and J 4 bases, with 20 bases left between them. CDR3 size: 15 residues. CDR1 SEHNR and CDR2 FQNEAQ come from the germline V gene (reference sequence). This chain's CDR3 is CASGSPGLGGETQYF. The CDR3 nucleotides are TGTGCCAGCGGATCCCCCGGGCTAGGGGGAGAGACCCAGTACTTC.

This chain uses TRBV7-8 with TRBJ2-7; D is possibly TRBD2 (7 bases). The length of the CDR3 is 14 residues. Between the trimmed V and J ends, which lost 4 bases and 2 bases, there was a span of 12 bases. The germline V gene encodes CDR1 SGHVS and CDR2 FQNEAQ. Here the CDR3 DNA reads TGTGCCAGCAGCTGGGGGGGCAGGACCTACGAGCAGTACGTC. Translation gives CASSWGGRTYEQYV.